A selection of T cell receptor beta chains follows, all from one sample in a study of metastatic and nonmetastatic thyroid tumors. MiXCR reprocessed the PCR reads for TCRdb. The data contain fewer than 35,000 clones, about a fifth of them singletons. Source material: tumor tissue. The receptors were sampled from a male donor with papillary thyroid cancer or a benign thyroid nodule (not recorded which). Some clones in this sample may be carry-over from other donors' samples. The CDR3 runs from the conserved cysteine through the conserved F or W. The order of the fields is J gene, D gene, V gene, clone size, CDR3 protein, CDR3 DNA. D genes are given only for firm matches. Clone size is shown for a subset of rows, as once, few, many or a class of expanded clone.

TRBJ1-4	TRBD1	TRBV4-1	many	CASSLGSYRGSSTNEKLFF	TGCGCCAGCAGCCTGGGGAGTTACAGGGGCTCGTCAACTAATGAAAAACTGTTTTTT
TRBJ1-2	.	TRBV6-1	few	CASSEMLRSNYGYTF	TGTGCCAGCAGTGAAATGCTGCGAAGTAACTATGGCTACACCTTC
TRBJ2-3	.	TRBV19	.	CASSIRGVITDTQYF	TGTGCCAGTAGTATTAGAGGGGTGATCACAGATACGCAGTATTTT
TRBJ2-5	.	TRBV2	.	CASSSDPAQHF	TGTGCCAGCAGCTCTGACCCGGCTCAGCACTTC
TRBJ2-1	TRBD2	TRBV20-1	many	CSATTSGRALSYNEQFF	TGCAGTGCTACGACTAGCGGGAGGGCCCTCTCCTACAATGAGCAGTTCTTC
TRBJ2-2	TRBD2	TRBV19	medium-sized	CASNWLAGNTGELFF	TGTGCCAGTAATTGGCTAGCGGGGAACACCGGGGAGCTGTTTTTT
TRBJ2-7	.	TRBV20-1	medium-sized	CSASKFGSSYEQYF	TGCAGTGCTAGTAAGTTCGGCAGCTCCTACGAGCAGTACTTC
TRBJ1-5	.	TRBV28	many	CASSLVGELKPQHF	TGTGCCAGCAGTTTGGTAGGGGAGTTGAAGCCCCAGCATTTT
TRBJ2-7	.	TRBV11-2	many	CASSLDIQGRHEQYF	TGTGCCAGTAGCTTAGATATTCAGGGGAGGCACGAGCAGTACTTC
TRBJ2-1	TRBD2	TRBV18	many	CASFAGGSSYNEQFF	TGTGCCAGCTTCGCGGGAGGTAGCTCCTACAATGAGCAGTTCTTC
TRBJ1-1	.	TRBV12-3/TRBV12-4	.	CASSLLGGATEAFF	TGTGCCAGCAGTTTATTGGGAGGGGCCACTGAAGCTTTCTTT
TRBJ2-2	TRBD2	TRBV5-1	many	CASSLGAGLAGLSGELFF	TGCGCCAGCAGCTTGGGCGCTGGACTAGCGGGACTTTCTGGGGAGCTGTTTTTT
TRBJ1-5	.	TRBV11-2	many	CASSLEGSNQPQHF	TGTGCCAGCAGCTTAGAGGGCAGTAATCAGCCCCAGCATTTT
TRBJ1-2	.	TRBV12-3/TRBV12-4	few	CASTQTVSAGYTF	TGTGCCAGCACCCAAACTGTTTCGGCTGGCTACACCTTC
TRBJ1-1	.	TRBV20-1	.	CSALGHGLNTEAFF	TGCAGTGCGTTGGGTCATGGGCTGAACACCGAAGCTTTCTTT
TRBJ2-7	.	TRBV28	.	CVSRSFTYEQYF	TGTGTCAGCAGATCATTTACCTACGAGCAGTACTTC
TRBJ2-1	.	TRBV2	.	CASSELRGASYNEQFF	TGTGCCAGCAGTGAATTACGAGGGGCATCCTACAATGAGCAGTTCTTC
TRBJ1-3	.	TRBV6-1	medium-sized	CASSGGGDGNTIYF	TGTGCCAGCAGTGGCGGGGGGGATGGAAACACCATATATTTT
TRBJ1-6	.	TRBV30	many	CACRGEFNSPLHF	TGTGCCTGTAGAGGGGAGTTTAATTCACCCCTCCACTTT
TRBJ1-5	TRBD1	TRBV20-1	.	CSAGTGGNQPQHF	TGCAGTGCCGGGACAGGGGGAAATCAGCCCCAGCATTTT
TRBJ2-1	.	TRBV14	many	CASSQETEQFF	TGTGCCAGCAGCCAAGAGACGGAGCAGTTCTTC
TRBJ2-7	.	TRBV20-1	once	CSSARTEQYF	TGCAGTTCTGCTAGGACCGAGCAGTATTTC
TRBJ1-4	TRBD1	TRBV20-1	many	CSARDLRGRTNEKLFF	TGCAGTGCTAGAGATCTCAGGGGGCGGACTAATGAAAAACTGTTTTTT
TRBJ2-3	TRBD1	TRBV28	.	CASKCTGATDTQYF	TGTGCCAGCAAGTGTACAGGGGCTACAGATACGCAGTATTTT
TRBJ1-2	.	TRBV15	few	CATSRYQWDKGYTF	TGTGCCACCAGCAGATATCAGTGGGATAAGGGCTACACCTTC
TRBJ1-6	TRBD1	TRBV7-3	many	CASSKTGANNSPLHF	TGTGCCAGCAGCAAGACAGGGGCAAATAATTCACCCCTCCACTTT
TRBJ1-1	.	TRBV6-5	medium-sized	CASSYDGRQRNTEAFF	TGTGCCAGCAGTTACGATGGCCGACAGAGAAACACTGAAGCTTTCTTT
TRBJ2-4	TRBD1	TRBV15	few	CAASRDPGTDIRYF	TGTGCCGCCAGCAGAGATCCGGGGACAGACATTCGGTACTTC
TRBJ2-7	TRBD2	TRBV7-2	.	CASSLYAGGYEQYF	TGTGCCAGCAGCTTATATGCGGGAGGATACGAGCAGTACTTC